Listed below are T cell receptor beta chains from one sample, sequenced in a study of glioma-infiltrating T cells. TCRdb re-called the multiplex PCR reads through MiXCR, storing one row per CDR3 protein. The table has fewer than 3,500 distinct CDR3 sequences, roughly 33% seen once; the top ten hold roughly 6.6%. Sequencing was carried out using glioma tissue, nonneoplastic brain tissue, or PBMCs (not recorded which). The receptors originated from a human donor with low-grade glioma or glioblastoma, undergoing nonglioma brain surgery, or in good health (not recorded which). The CDR3 runs from the conserved cysteine through the conserved F or W. A D gene is named only where the DNA matches it firmly. Size is stated for part of the rows, as once, few or many counts, or as a class when the clone is expanded.

clone_size	d_call	v_call	j_call	cdr3_aa	cdr3_nt
medium-sized	.	TRBV29-1	TRBJ2-1	CSVGPPEYNEQFF	TGCAGCGTTGGACCCCCGGAGTACAATGAGCAGTTCTTC
.	.	TRBV30	TRBJ1-3	CAWSVLLGGDTIYF	TGTGCCTGGAGTGTACTTCTGGGGGGGGACACCATATATTTT
medium-sized	.	TRBV7-2	TRBJ2-7	CASSLGLSRLEQYF	TGTGCCAGCAGCTTAGGGCTATCCCGTCTCGAGCAGTACTTC
many	.	TRBV5-4	TRBJ2-7	CASSLEGISYEQYF	TGTGCCAGCAGCTTGGAAGGGATCTCCTACGAGCAGTACTTC
many	TRBD2	TRBV7-8	TRBJ2-3	CASSSLAGTSREGTQYF	TGTGCCAGCAGCTCCCTAGCTGGGACTAGCAGGGAGGGTACGCAGTATTTT
.	TRBD1	TRBV11-2	TRBJ2-5	CASGPNTGGQETQYF	TGTGCCAGCGGCCCGAATACAGGGGGACAAGAGACCCAGTACTTC
medium-sized	.	TRBV3-1	TRBJ2-1	CASSQDIVDYNEQFF	TGTGCCAGCAGCCAAGATATAGTGGACTACAATGAGCAGTTCTTC
many	.	TRBV12-5	TRBJ2-1	CASGLPDSREQFF	TGTGCTAGTGGTCTGCCCGACAGTCGGGAGCAGTTCTTC
many	TRBD1	TRBV9	TRBJ1-6	CASSAATGSNSPLHF	TGTGCCAGCAGCGCTGCGACAGGGTCGAATTCACCCCTCCACTTT
medium-sized	.	TRBV7-8	TRBJ1-5	CASSFGLRDNQPQHF	TGTGCCAGCAGCTTCGGGCTGAGGGACAATCAGCCCCAGCATTTT
.	.	TRBV7-9	TRBJ2-7	CASRQDSGHYGQYF	TGTGCCAGCAGACAGGACAGCGGTCACTACGGGCAGTACTTC
many	.	TRBV12-3/TRBV12-4	TRBJ2-2	CASSPQRTGELFF	TGTGCCAGCAGTCCTCAGCGTACCGGGGAGCTGTTTTTT
many	.	TRBV29-1	TRBJ1-1	CSAPGAFF	TGCAGCGCCCCGGGCGCTTTCTTT
.	.	TRBV12-3/TRBV12-4	TRBJ1-5	CDSSFVGTNQPQHF	TGTGACAGCAGTTTCGTAGGAACTAATCAGCCCCAGCATTTT
medium-sized	.	TRBV4-1	TRBJ1-4	CASSQTGRLGNEKLFF	TGCGCCAGCAGCCAAACGGGCAGGTTAGGTAATGAAAAACTGTTTTTT
medium-sized	TRBD1	TRBV29-1	TRBJ1-3	CSVGQGSGNTIYF	TGCAGCGTGGGACAGGGAAGTGGAAACACCATATATTTT
many	TRBD2	TRBV18	TRBJ2-1	CASSPRLAGGPSSYNEQFF	TGTGCCAGCTCACCAAGACTAGCGGGGGGGCCCAGCTCCTACAATGAGCAGTTCTTC
.	.	TRBV27	TRBJ1-2	CAIILCLRNGYTF	TGTGCCATCATTTTATGTTTAAGAAACGGCTACACCTTC
many	TRBD2	TRBV12-3/TRBV12-4	TRBJ2-7	CASSRAGGLNEQYF	TGTGCCAGCAGTCGAGCGGGGGGGCTTAACGAGCAGTACTTC
medium-sized	.	TRBV6-1	TRBJ2-1	CASSYTPGYNEQFF	TGTGCCAGCAGTTATACTCCGGGCTACAATGAGCAGTTCTTC
many	TRBD1	TRBV29-1	TRBJ1-5	CSVEGGTGPQHF	TGCAGCGTTGAAGGAGGGACAGGACCCCAGCATTTT
large	TRBD1	TRBV6-2/TRBV6-3	TRBJ2-7	CASSGTDVYEQYF	TGTGCCAGCAGTGGGACAGATGTTTACGAGCAGTACTTC